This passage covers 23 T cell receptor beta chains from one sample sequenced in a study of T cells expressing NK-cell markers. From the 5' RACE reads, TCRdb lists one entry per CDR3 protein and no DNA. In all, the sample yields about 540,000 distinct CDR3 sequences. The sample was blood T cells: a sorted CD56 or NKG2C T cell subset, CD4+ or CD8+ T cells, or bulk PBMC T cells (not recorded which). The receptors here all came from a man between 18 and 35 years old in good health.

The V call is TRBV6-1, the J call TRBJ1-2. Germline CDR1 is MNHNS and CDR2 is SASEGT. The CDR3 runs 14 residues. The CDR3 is CASRIRRGNYGYTF.

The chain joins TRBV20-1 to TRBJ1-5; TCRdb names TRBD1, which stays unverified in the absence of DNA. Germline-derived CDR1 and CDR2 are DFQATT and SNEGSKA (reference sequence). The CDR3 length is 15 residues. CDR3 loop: CSARDLTGSSQPQHF.

The CDR3 loop is CAISEPNRRTDTQYF. The J gene is TRBJ2-3, the V gene TRBV10-3. In germline, CDR1 is ENHRY, CDR2 SYGVKD. This CDR3 is 15 amino acids long.

CDR3 loop: CASSQDPRGWANTGELFF. The chain joins TRBV4-1 to TRBJ2-2; the TRBD1 assignment by TCRdb is unverifiable without DNA. The CDR3 is 18 residues long. The germline CDR1 and CDR2 sequences are MGHRA and YSYEKL.

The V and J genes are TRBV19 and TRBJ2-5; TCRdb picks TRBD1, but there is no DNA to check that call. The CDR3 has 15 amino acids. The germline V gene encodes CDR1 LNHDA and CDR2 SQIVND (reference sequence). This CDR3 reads CASSRDRAFQETQYF. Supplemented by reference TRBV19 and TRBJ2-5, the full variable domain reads DGGITQSPKYLFRKEGQNVTLSCEQNLNHDAMYWYRQDPGQGLRLIYYSQIVNDFQKGDIAEGYSVSREKKESFPLTVTSAQKNPTAFYLCASSRDRAFQETQYFGPGTRLLVL.

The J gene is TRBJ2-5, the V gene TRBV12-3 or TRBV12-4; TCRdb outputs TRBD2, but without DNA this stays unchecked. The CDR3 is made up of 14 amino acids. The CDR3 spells CASSSRTGPGAQYF.

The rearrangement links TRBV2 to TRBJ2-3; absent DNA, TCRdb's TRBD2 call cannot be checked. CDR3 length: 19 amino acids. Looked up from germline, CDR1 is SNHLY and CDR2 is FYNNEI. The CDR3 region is CASSEALFTSGSESDTQYF.

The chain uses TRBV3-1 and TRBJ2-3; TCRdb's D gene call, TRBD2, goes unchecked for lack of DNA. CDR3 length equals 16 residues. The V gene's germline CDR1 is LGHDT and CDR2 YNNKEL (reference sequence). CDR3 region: CASSQRASGRRDTQYF.

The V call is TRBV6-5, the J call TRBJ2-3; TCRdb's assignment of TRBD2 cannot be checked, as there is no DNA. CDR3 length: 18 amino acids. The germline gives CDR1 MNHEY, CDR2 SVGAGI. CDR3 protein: CASSYRELAGGPGDTQYF.

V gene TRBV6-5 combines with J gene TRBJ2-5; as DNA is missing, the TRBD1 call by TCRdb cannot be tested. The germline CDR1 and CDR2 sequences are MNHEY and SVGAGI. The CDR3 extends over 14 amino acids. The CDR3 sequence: CASSYGGGRETQYF.

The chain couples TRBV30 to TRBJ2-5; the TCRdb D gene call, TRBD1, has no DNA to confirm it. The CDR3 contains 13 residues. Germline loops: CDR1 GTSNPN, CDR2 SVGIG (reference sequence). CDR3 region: CAWSTLGQETQYF.

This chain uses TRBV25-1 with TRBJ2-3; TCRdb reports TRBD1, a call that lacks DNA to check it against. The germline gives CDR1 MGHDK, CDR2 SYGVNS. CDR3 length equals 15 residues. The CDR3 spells CASSESGANEDTQYF.

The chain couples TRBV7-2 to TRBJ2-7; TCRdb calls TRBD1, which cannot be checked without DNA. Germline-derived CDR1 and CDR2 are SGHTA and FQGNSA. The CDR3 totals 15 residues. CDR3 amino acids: CASSLDGQGWDEQYF.

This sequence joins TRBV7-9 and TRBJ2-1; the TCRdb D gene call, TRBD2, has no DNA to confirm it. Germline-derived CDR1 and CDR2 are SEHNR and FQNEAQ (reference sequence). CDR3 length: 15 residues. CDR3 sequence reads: CASSSPLAEAVGQFF.

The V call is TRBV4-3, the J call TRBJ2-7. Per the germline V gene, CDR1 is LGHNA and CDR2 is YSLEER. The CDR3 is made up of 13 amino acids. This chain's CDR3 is CASSQAMGFEQYF.

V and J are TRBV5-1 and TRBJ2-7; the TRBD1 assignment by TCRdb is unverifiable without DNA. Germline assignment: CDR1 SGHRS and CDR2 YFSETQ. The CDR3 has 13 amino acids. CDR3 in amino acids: CASSSGQIYEQYF.

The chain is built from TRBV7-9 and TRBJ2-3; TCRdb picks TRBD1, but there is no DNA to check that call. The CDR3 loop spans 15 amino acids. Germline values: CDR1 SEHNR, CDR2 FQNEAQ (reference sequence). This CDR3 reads CASRQQGVSTDTQYF. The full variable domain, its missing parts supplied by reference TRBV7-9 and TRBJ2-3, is DTGVSQNPRHKITKRGQNVTFRCDPISEHNRLYWYRQTLGQGPEFLTYFQNEAQLEKSRLLSDRFSAERPKGSFSTLEIQRTEQGDSAMYLCASRQQGVSTDTQYFGPGTRLTVL.

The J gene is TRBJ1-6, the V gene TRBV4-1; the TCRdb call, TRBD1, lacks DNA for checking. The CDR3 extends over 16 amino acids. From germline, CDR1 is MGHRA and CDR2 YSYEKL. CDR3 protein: CASSQEQGQYTSPLHF.

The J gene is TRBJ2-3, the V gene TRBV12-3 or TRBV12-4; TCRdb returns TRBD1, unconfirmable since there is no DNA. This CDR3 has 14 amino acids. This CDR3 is CASSPAAGSDTQYF.

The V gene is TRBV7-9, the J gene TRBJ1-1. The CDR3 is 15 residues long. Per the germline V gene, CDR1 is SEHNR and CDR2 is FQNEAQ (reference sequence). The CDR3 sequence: CASSSVTGWFTEAFF.

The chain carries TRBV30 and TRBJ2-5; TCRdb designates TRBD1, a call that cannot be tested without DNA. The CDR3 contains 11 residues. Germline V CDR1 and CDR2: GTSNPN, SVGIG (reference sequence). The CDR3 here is CAWAPRETQYF.

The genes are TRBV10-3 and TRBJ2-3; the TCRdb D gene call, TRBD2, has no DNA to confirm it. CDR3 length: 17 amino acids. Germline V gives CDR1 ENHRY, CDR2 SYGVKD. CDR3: CAISEADSGRAADTQYF.

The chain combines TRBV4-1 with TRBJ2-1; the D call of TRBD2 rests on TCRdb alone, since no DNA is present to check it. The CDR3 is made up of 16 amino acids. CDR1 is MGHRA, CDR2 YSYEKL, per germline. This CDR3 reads CASSQVVSSGRGPQFF.